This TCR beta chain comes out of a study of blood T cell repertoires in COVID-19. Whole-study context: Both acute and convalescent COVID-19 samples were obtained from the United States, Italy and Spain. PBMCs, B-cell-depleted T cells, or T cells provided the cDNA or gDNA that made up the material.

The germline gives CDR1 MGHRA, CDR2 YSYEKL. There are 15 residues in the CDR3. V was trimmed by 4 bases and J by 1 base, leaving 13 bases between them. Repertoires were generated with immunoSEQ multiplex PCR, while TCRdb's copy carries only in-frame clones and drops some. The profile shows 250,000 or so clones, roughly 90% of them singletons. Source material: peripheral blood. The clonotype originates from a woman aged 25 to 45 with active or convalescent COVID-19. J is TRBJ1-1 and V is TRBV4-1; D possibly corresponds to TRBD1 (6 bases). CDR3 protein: CASSRGPGENTEAFF. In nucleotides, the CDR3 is TGCGCCAGCAGCCGGGGGCCCGGGGAGAACACTGAAGCTTTCTTT.